This T cell receptor (beta chain) was sequenced for a study of cytomegalovirus exposure and HLA in healthy donors. Overall study results and limits: Testing in vitro showed three CMV-associated chains specific for CMV antigens. Data from an earlier analysis indicated that most TCR beta V segments were productive either about 87% or about 30% of the time.

Likely unrecorded immune exposures existed in these nominally healthy donors. Germline V lookup: CDR1 MNHEY, CDR2 SMNVEV (reference sequence). The trim removed 5 bases at V and 4 bases at J, leaving 5 bases unmatched. The CDR3 runs to 14 residues. Use of 60 Vbeta and 13 Jbeta primers characterized the PCR. Sequencing used immunoSEQ multiplex PCR; TCRdb keeps in-frame clones, though not all of them. The table records over 150,000 clones, approximately 80% of them present only once. Details on this clone: Its target is unknown.

This TCR came from a man between 25 and 39 years old in good health and CMV-seropositive. The chain has TRBV27 and TRBJ2-5, with 9 bases aligning to TRBD2. Sample: PBMCs. CDR3 in amino acids: CASSHVAGAETQYF. In nucleotides, the CDR3 is TGTGCCAGCAGTCACGTAGCGGGAGCAGAGACCCAGTACTTC.